This T cell receptor (beta chain) was observed in a study of OX40 agonist ivuxolimab in advanced cancers. Germline CDR1 and CDR2: MNHEY and SVGAGI. V was clipped by 5 bases and J by 2 bases, with 7 bases between them. There are 14 residues in the CDR3. Clones were read by immunoSEQ multiplex PCR, and TCRdb kept only the in-frame ones, dropping some. The data contain 50,000 to 70,000 clones, roughly 89% of them singletons. Study-wide findings and caveats: The study observed clonal expansion of CD4+ and CD8+ blood T cells by week 6 at 0.1 to 3.0 mg/kg.

This clone was seen more than once but under ten times. Its target is not known. This sequence was found in an adult with an advanced solid tumor such as melanoma, head and neck, liver or kidney cancer. The sample in question was CD4+ or CD8+ T cells sorted from blood, obtained in a trial of the OX40 agonist ivuxolimab. J is TRBJ2-6 and V is TRBV6-5, with D maybe TRBD2 (5 bases). DNA of the CDR3: TGTGCCAGCAGTCCAGCGGCTGGGGCCAACGTCCTGACTTTC. As protein: CASSPAAGANVLTF.